Shown below are 18 T cell receptor beta chains from a single sample sequenced in a study of ipilimumab plus nivolumab after autologous stem cell transplantation. Sequencing was performed with immunoSEQ multiplex PCR; in TCRdb, only in-frame clones are kept and a portion is missing. The repertoire holds roughly 86,000 clones, more than 80% seen once, with around 2% in the top ten. The material was PBMCs, obtained in a trial of ipilimumab plus nivolumab as post-transplant consolidation. The origin of the receptors is a male donor with diffuse large B-cell lymphoma.

V and J are TRBV5-1 and TRBJ1-2; 8 nucleotides line up with TRBD1. J gave up 1 base and V 5 bases, and 1 base lay outside the gene matches. This CDR3 has 13 residues. Germline-derived CDR1 and CDR2 are SGHRS and YFSETQ. The CDR3 DNA reads as TGCGCCAGCAGGACAGGGGATAACTATGGCTACACCTTC. This translates into CASRTGDNYGYTF.

The chain combines TRBV19 with TRBJ2-3; 7 nucleotides agree with TRBD2. CDR1 is LNHDA, CDR2 SQIVND, per germline (reference sequence). The CDR3 is made up of 15 amino acids. The trim removed 6 bases at V and 3 bases at J, leaving 9 bases unmatched. CDR3 sequence reads: CASSERGYQTDTQYF. CDR3 nucleotide sequence: TGTGCCAGTAGCGAGCGGGGCTACCAAACAGATACGCAGTATTTT.

This rearrangement joins TRBV30 to TRBJ2-2; D gene uncertain. The V end lost 3 bases, the J end lost 0 bases, and 8 bases lay between the germline ends. The V gene's germline CDR1 is GTSNPN and CDR2 SVGIG (reference sequence). The CDR3 spans 14 residues. For the CDR3, the DNA is TGTGCCTGGAGCCCCGACTCGAACACCGGGGAGCTGTTTTTT. It specifies CAWSPDSNTGELFF.

The chain combines TRBV10-3 with TRBJ1-2, with 8 bases matching TRBD1. Per germline, CDR1 ENHRY and CDR2 SYGVKD. J lost 2 bases, V lost 2 bases, and 4 bases had no gene match. This CDR3 comprises 15 residues. As DNA, the CDR3 is TGTGCCATCAGTGAGGGACAGGGCCGCAACTATGGCTACACCTTC. The encoded protein is CAISEGQGRNYGYTF.

The CDR3 DNA is TGCGCCAGCAGCATAAGACAGGGAGTGAACACTGAAGCTTTCTTT. Translated, it gives CASSIRQGVNTEAFF. The rearrangement uses TRBV4-1 and TRBJ1-1; TRBD1 aligns across 7 bases. J lost 0 bases, V lost 5 bases, and 6 bases had no gene match. This CDR3 has 15 residues. Per the germline V gene, CDR1 is MGHRA and CDR2 is YSYEKL.

This clone was counted once. The chain is built from TRBV28 and TRBJ1-2; TRBD1 agrees at 7 bases. From germline, CDR1 is MDHEN and CDR2 SYDVKM. J gave up 0 bases and V 6 bases, and 7 bases lay outside the gene matches. The CDR3 loop spans 15 amino acids. Here the CDR3 reads CASRYDRVPNYGYTF. The CDR3, as DNA: TGTGCCAGCAGGTACGACAGGGTACCTAACTATGGCTACACCTTC.

The chain couples TRBV27 to TRBJ1-4, with TRBD1 identical over 7 bases. V lost 2 bases and J lost 4; bases outside the gene matches: 4. The CDR3 is 15 amino acids. Germline V gene lookup returns CDR1 MNHEY and CDR2 SMNVEV (reference sequence). CDR3 sequence reads: CASSLPGGFNEKLFF. The CDR3 bases are TGTGCCAGCAGTTTACCAGGGGGATTTAATGAAAAACTGTTTTTT.

This clone has only one observation. The chain employs TRBV2 and TRBJ2-1, with no clear D. The CDR3 loop spans 15 amino acids. The V and J ends lost 4 bases and 5 bases respectively, with 15 bases between them. Germline V lookup: CDR1 SNHLY, CDR2 FYNNEI. CDR3 residues: CASSGPLGVHNEQFF. The DNA of the CDR3 is TGTGCCAGCAGTGGTCCGTTAGGAGTCCACAATGAGCAGTTCTTC.

The V call is TRBV10-3, the J call TRBJ2-5, with a weak D call TRBD1 (8 bases). The CDR3 covers 14 residues. The V gene lost 10 bases and the J gene lost 2 bases, with 17 bases spanning the gap. CDR1 and CDR2 (germline): ENHRY, SYGVKD. The CDR3 sequence: CATSDREGQETQYF. The CDR3 DNA is TGTGCCACGTCGGACAGGGAGGGACAAGAGACCCAGTACTTC.

In DNA form, the CDR3 reads TGTGCCAGCAGTGTCGAGCAGGGGTTTGGAGAGACCCAGTACTTC. It specifies CASSVEQGFGETQYF. V gene TRBV2 combines with J gene TRBJ2-5, with D perhaps matching TRBD1 (6 bases). Trimming removed 4 bases at V and 4 bases at J, with 16 bases between. This CDR3 is 15 amino acids long. Germline CDR1 SNHLY, CDR2 FYNNEI.

This clone has more than one count but fewer than ten. V is TRBV18 and J is TRBJ2-5; a weak D match, TRBD1 (6 bases). Trimming removed 3 bases at V and 6 bases at J, with 14 bases between. CDR3 size: 14 residues. From germline, CDR1 is KGHSH and CDR2 LQKENI. The CDR3 region is CASSPGTPEKTQYF. CDR3 sequence (DNA): TGTGCCAGCTCACCCGGGACACCAGAGAAGACCCAGTACTTC.

This clone was detected a few times. J is TRBJ2-5 and V is TRBV5-5, with D unresolved. The CDR3 has 12 residues. Germline V lookup: CDR1 SGHKS, CDR2 YYEKEE (reference sequence). Between the trimmed V and J ends, which lost 2 bases and 4 bases, there was a span of 6 bases. CDR3 coding DNA: TGTGCCAGCAGCTTTGTCGGAGAGACCCAGTACTTC. Protein: CASSFVGETQYF.

The chain employs TRBV5-1 and TRBJ2-3, with 8 bases matching TRBD2. This CDR3 contains 15 residues. The V gene's germline CDR1 is SGHRS and CDR2 YFSETQ. The ends lost 2 bases at V and 3 bases at J; junction bases unmatched: 5. This CDR3 is CASSFAGGTTDTQYF. CDR3 sequence (DNA): TGCGCCAGCAGCTTTGCGGGGGGCACTACAGATACGCAGTATTTT.

The chain combines TRBV27 with TRBJ1-5; 10 nucleotides line up with TRBD1. CDR1 is MNHEY and CDR2 is SMNVEV in the germline V gene (reference sequence). This CDR3 contains 17 residues. The J segment lost 2 bases and the V segment lost 5 bases, leaving 9 bases of the junction unmatched. CDR3 bases: TGTGCCAGCAGTAGCCTGGGACAGGGGCTGGGCAATCAGCCCCAGCATTTT. It translates to CASSSLGQGLGNQPQHF.

CDR3: CASSPRQQETQYF. The CDR3 coding sequence is TGTGCCAGCTCACCACGACAGCAAGAGACCCAGTACTTC. This rearrangement joins TRBV18 to TRBJ2-5, with D possibly matching TRBD1 (5 bases). The CDR3 contains 13 residues. V lost 1 base, J lost 2 bases, and 5 bases lay in between. The V gene's germline CDR1 is KGHSH and CDR2 LQKENI.

V is TRBV9 and J is TRBJ1-2; 9 bases align to TRBD1. V lost 2 bases and J lost 1; bases outside the gene matches: 6. The CDR3 consists of 16 residues. CDR1 is SGDLS, CDR2 YYNGEE, per germline. The CDR3 DNA is TGTGCCAGCAGCGTCGGGACAGGGACGTTTAACTATGGCTACACCTTC. Its translation: CASSVGTGTFNYGYTF.

This clone showed up just once. The gene calls are TRBV12-5 and TRBJ2-4; 7 bases agree with TRBD2. Looked up from germline, CDR1 is LGHNT and CDR2 is FRNRAP. The CDR3 spans 20 residues. Trimming cost V 0 bases and J 0 bases; bases outside gene matches: 14. CDR3 amino acids: CASGLVLWEGEGLAKNIQYF. The CDR3 nucleotides are TGTGCTAGTGGTTTGGTACTGTGGGAGGGAGAGGGGCTAGCCAAAAACATTCAGTACTTC.

This chain uses TRBV2 with TRBJ2-3, with D possibly TRBD2 on 6 matching bases. The germline gives CDR1 SNHLY, CDR2 FYNNEI. The CDR3 is 13 residues long. Trimming pared 11 bases from V and 3 bases from J, leaving 15 bases between. CDR3 coding DNA: TGTGCCCGACCGGGACTGAGAACAGATACGCAGTATTTT. It encodes CARPGLRTDTQYF.